A selection of T cell receptor beta chains follows, all from one sample in a study of chronic HIV infection and antiretroviral therapy. One entry per CDR3 protein results from TCRdb running MiXCR on the 5' RACE reads. The table records about 38,000 distinct CDR3 sequences, roughly 8.8% of them present only once. Sequenced sample: peripheral blood. The source is an adult who had HIV and had not received antiretroviral therapy, or was an uninfected healthy control (not recorded which). The CDR3 runs from the conserved cysteine through the conserved F or W. D genes are given only for firm matches. Size is omitted from some rows. Given values are once, few, many or a class for expanded clones.

V gene	D gene	J gene	clone size	CDR3 protein	CDR3 DNA
TRBV25-1	NA	TRBJ1-2	NA	CASSESSRTVYGYTF	TGTGCCAGCAGTGAATCTAGCAGGACAGTCTATGGCTACACCTTC
TRBV29-1	NA	TRBJ1-2	few	CSVDELGSGYTF	TGCAGCGTTGATGAGCTGGGCAGTGGCTACACCTTC
TRBV28	NA	TRBJ1-5	few	CASNLRSANQPQHF	TGTGCCAGCAATCTACGGTCTGCTAATCAGCCCCAGCATTTT
TRBV6-2/TRBV6-3	NA	TRBJ2-2	NA	CASSYTNTGELFF	TGTGCCAGCAGTTACACGAACACCGGGGAGCTGTTTTTT
TRBV29-1	TRBD1	TRBJ2-1	few	CSVAGLTGGENEQFF	TGCAGCGTTGCGGGCCTAACAGGGGGAGAGAATGAGCAGTTCTTC
TRBV12-3/TRBV12-4	NA	TRBJ2-7	many	CASTRGDEQYF	TGTGCCAGCACCCGTGGGGACGAGCAGTACTTC
TRBV25-1	NA	TRBJ1-5	NA	CASSESVGTNQPQHF	TGTGCCAGCAGTGAATCTGTAGGGACAAATCAGCCCCAGCATTTT
TRBV28	TRBD2	TRBJ2-5	many	CASNLGLAGQETQYF	TGTGCCAGCAACTTAGGACTAGCGGGACAAGAGACCCAGTACTTC
TRBV11-2	NA	TRBJ1-2	few	CASSLPEQTHGYTF	TGTGCCAGCAGCTTACCGGAACAGACCCATGGCTACACCTTC
TRBV20-1	NA	TRBJ1-1	NA	CSARDPQTEAFF	TGCAGTGCTAGAGATCCCCAAACTGAAGCTTTCTTT
TRBV5-1	TRBD1	TRBJ1-4	few	CASSPGTGPEKLFF	TGCGCCAGCAGCCCCGGGACAGGGCCTGAAAAACTGTTTTTT
TRBV20-1	TRBD1	TRBJ1-2	NA	CSARGTGENYGYTF	TGCAGTGCTCGCGGGACAGGCGAAAACTATGGCTACACCTTC
TRBV29-1	NA	TRBJ1-1	many	CSVAQDGLTEAFF	TGCAGCGTCGCTCAGGACGGTTTGACTGAAGCTTTCTTT
TRBV29-1	NA	TRBJ2-1	many	CSALGQGNEQFF	TGCAGCGCCCTTGGACAAGGCAATGAGCAGTTCTTC
TRBV28	NA	TRBJ2-6	few	CASRDTTSGANVLTF	TGTGCCAGCAGGGACACCACCTCTGGGGCCAACGTCCTGACTTTC
TRBV12-3/TRBV12-4	NA	TRBJ1-4	NA	CASSLGPTNEKLFF	TGTGCCAGCAGTTTAGGGCCGACGAATGAAAAACTGTTTTTT
TRBV5-1	NA	TRBJ2-7	NA	CASSPDNYEQYF	TGCGCCAGCAGCCCGGACAACTACGAGCAGTACTTC
TRBV28	NA	TRBJ2-7	many	CASSFSNLGYEQYF	TGTGCCAGCAGTTTTTCCAACCTAGGCTACGAGCAGTACTTC
TRBV28	TRBD1	TRBJ1-5	few	CASSVSIGTGQPQHF	TGTGCCAGCAGTGTAAGCATCGGGACAGGGCAGCCCCAGCATTTT
TRBV11-2	NA	TRBJ2-7	NA	CASTGRYSYEQYF	TGTGCCAGCACCGGACGGTACTCCTACGAGCAGTACTTC
TRBV9	NA	TRBJ1-2	NA	CASSAGLLLYGYTF	TGTGCCAGCAGCGCGGGCCTTCTCCTGTATGGCTACACCTTC
TRBV29-1	TRBD1	TRBJ2-5	few	CSVRPGGAETQYF	TGCAGCGTCCGCCCAGGGGGCGCGGAGACCCAGTACTTC
TRBV29-1	NA	TRBJ1-4	NA	CSVAEPGGFSEKLFF	TGCAGCGTTGCTGAGCCGGGGGGTTTTAGTGAAAAACTGTTTTTT
TRBV24-1	NA	TRBJ2-3	many	CATRDQYTDTQYF	TGTGCCACCAGGGACCAGTACACAGATACGCAGTATTTT
TRBV7-6	TRBD1	TRBJ2-3	NA	CASSLDRTGGADTQYF	TGTGCCAGCAGCTTGGACCGGACAGGGGGCGCAGATACGCAGTATTTT
TRBV6-2/TRBV6-3	NA	TRBJ1-5	NA	CASSYWGQPQHF	TGTGCCAGCAGTTACTGGGGTCAGCCCCAGCATTTT
TRBV6-6	NA	TRBJ2-2	NA	CASTVGGAGELFF	TGTGCCAGCACAGTGGGAGGAGCAGGGGAGCTGTTTTTT
TRBV10-3	NA	TRBJ1-2	few	CAIVAPGAGYGYTF	TGTGCCATTGTTGCGCCAGGGGCGGGCTATGGCTACACCTTC
TRBV12-3/TRBV12-4	TRBD1	TRBJ1-4	many	CASSSGTGGEKLFF	TGTGCCAGCAGTTCCGGGACAGGGGGTGAAAAACTGTTTTTT
TRBV2	NA	TRBJ2-4	NA	CASSDRSYKNIQYF	TGTGCCAGCAGTGACAGATCCTACAAAAACATTCAGTACTTC
TRBV20-1	NA	TRBJ1-1	NA	CSASTGGVGTEAFF	TGCAGTGCTAGTACCGGGGGCGTTGGAACTGAAGCTTTCTTT
TRBV20-1	NA	TRBJ2-7	many	CSAKDLTRAVYEQYF	TGCAGTGCTAAAGATTTAACTCGAGCCGTTTACGAGCAGTACTTC
TRBV5-1	TRBD1	TRBJ1-4	few	CASARTGGGEKLFF	TGCGCCAGCGCCCGGACAGGGGGAGGAGAAAAACTGTTTTTT
TRBV4-1	TRBD2	TRBJ2-1	NA	CASSLKEAGESYNEQFF	TGCGCCAGCAGCCTAAAGGAGGCGGGAGAGAGCTACAATGAGCAGTTCTTC
TRBV29-1	TRBD1	TRBJ1-2	few	CSVPGQGHGYTF	TGCAGCGTTCCCGGACAGGGACATGGCTACACCTTC
TRBV29-1	TRBD2	TRBJ2-1	NA	CSTLRTSGSVEQFF	TGCAGCACTCTCCGGACTAGCGGGAGCGTTGAGCAGTTCTTC
TRBV20-1	TRBD1	TRBJ2-4	few	CSVPDRADIQYF	TGCAGTGTCCCGGACAGGGCGGACATTCAGTACTTC
TRBV29-1	NA	TRBJ2-3	many	CSQGWRERGTDTQYF	TGCAGCCAGGGGTGGCGGGAGCGGGGCACAGATACGCAGTATTTT
TRBV25-1	NA	TRBJ2-1	many	CASSFRHNHGDEQFF	TGTGCCAGCAGTTTTAGGCATAACCATGGGGATGAGCAGTTCTTC
TRBV28	NA	TRBJ2-1	many	CASSLDPYNEQFF	TGTGCCAGCAGTTTAGACCCGTACAATGAGCAGTTCTTC
TRBV4-2	NA	TRBJ2-1	NA	CASSPQGSASYNEQFF	TGTGCCAGCAGCCCCCAGGGGAGTGCCTCCTACAATGAGCAGTTCTTC
TRBV6-2/TRBV6-3	TRBD1	TRBJ2-2	few	CASTRAGQGIHGELFF	TGTGCCAGCACCAGGGCCGGACAGGGGATTCACGGGGAGCTGTTTTTT
TRBV20-1	NA	TRBJ2-7	NA	CSARVVGTDPYEQYF	TGCAGTGCTAGAGTGGTCGGGACGGATCCCTACGAGCAGTACTTC
TRBV5-1	NA	TRBJ2-3	many	CASSSQGFDTQYF	TGCGCCAGCAGCTCACAGGGTTTTGATACGCAGTATTTT
TRBV20-1	TRBD2	TRBJ2-3	many	CSAISLAGFTDTQYF	TGCAGTGCTATTTCCCTAGCGGGATTCACAGATACGCAGTATTTT
TRBV29-1	NA	TRBJ2-1	few	CSVDDSSGEQFF	TGCAGCGTTGACGACAGTTCGGGGGAGCAGTTCTTC